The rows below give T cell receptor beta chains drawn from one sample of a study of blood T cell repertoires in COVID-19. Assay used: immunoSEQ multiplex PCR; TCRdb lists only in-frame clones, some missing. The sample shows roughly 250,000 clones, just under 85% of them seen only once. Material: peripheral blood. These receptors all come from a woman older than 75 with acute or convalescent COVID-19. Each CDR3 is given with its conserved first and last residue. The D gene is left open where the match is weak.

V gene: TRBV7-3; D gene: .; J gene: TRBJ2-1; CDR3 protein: CASSIQGANYNEQFF; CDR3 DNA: TGTGCCAGCAGCATCCAGGGTGCGAACTACAATGAGCAGTTCTTC
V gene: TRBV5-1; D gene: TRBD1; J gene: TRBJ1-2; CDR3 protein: CASSLATGGATNTGYTF; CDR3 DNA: TGCGCCAGCAGCTTGGCAACAGGGGGCGCGACCAATACTGGCTACACCTTC
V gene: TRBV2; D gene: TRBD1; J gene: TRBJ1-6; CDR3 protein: CASSGQGGNSPLHF; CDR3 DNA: TGTGCCAGCAGCGGACAGGGGGGCAATTCACCCCTCCACTTT
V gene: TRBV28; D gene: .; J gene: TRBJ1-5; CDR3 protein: CASSSGPGGQPQHF; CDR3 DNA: TGTGCCAGCAGTTCGGGCCCCGGCGGGCAGCCCCAGCATTTT
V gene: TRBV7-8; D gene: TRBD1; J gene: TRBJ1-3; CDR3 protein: CASSTPGQSSGNTIYF; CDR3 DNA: TGTGCCAGCAGCACCCCGGGACAGTCCTCTGGAAACACCATATATTTT
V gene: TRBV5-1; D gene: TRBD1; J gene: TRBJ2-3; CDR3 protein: CASSGGQGQTDTQYF; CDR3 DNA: TGCGCCAGCAGCGGTGGACAGGGACAAACAGATACGCAGTATTTT
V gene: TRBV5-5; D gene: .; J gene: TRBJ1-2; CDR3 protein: CASSFLGEGGYTF; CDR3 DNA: TGTGCCAGCAGCTTCCTCGGGGAGGGGGGCTACACCTTC
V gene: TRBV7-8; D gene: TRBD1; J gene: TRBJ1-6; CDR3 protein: CASSQRGRGNNSPLHF; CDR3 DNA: TGTGCCAGCAGCCAACGAGGCAGGGGGAATAATTCACCCCTCCACTTT
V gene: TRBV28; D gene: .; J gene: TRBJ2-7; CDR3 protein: CASSLTRSYEQYF; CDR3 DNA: TGTGCCAGCAGCCTAACCAGGTCCTACGAGCAGTACTTC
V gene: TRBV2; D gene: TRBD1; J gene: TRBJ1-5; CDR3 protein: CASSAYRGSNTARQPQHF; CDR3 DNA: TGTGCCAGCAGTGCTTACAGGGGTTCGAATACGGCTCGTCAGCCCCAGCATTTT
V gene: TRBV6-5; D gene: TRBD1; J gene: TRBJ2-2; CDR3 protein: CASSYWDRNTGELFF; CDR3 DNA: TGTGCCAGCAGTTATTGGGACAGGAACACCGGGGAGCTGTTTTTT
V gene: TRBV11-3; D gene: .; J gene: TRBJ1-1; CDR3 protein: CASSPGPGSGNTEAFF; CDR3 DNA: TGTGCCAGCAGCCCAGGGCCCGGGTCGGGGAACACTGAAGCTTTCTTT
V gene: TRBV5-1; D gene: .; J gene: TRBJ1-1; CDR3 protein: CASSLGEGTEAFF; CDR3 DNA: TGCGCCAGCAGCTTGGGGGAGGGCACTGAAGCTTTCTTT
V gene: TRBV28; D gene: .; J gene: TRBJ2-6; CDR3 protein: CASTPPRGSGANVLTF; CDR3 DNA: TGTGCCAGCACCCCGCCCAGGGGATCTGGGGCCAACGTCCTGACTTTC
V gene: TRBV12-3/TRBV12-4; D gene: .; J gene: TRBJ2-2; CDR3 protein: CASSFHLVGELFF; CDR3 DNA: TGTGCCAGCAGTTTTCACTTGGTAGGGGAGCTGTTTTTT
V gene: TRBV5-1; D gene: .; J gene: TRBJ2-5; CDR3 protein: CASSLVQGEETQYF; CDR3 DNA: TGCGCCAGCAGCTTGGTTCAGGGTGAGGAGACCCAGTACTTC
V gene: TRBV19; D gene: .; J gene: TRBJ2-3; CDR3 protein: CASAAGTFTDTQYF; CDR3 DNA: TGTGCCTCGGCGGCAGGGACTTTCACAGATACGCAGTATTTT
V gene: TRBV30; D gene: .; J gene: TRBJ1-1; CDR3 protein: CAWKVRPEAFF; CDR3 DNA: TGTGCCTGGAAGGTGCGGCCTGAAGCTTTCTTT
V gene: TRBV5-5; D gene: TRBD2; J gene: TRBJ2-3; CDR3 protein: CASSYNLILAGSTDTQYF; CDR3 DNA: TGTGCCAGCAGCTACAACCTGATACTAGCGGGCAGCACAGATACGCAGTATTTT
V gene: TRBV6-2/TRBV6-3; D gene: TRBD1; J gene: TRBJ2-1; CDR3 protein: CASSPNRQGGDEQFF; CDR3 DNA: TGTGCCAGCAGTCCCAACCGACAGGGGGGGGATGAGCAGTTCTTC
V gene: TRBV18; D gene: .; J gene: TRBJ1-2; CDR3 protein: CASSSTQTVYGYTF; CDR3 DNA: TGTGCCAGCTCATCCACACAGACCGTCTATGGCTACACCTTC
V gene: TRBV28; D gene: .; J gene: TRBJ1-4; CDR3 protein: CASSSLDGSTNEKLFF; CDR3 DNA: TGTGCCAGCAGTTCCCTAGACGGATCAACTAATGAAAAACTGTTTTTT
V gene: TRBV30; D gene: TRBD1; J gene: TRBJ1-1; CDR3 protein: CAWDRGGNTEAFF; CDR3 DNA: TGTGCCTGGGACAGGGGAGGGAACACTGAAGCTTTCTTT
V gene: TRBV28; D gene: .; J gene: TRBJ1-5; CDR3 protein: CASSLYVGSYQPQHF; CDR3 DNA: TGTGCCAGCAGTCTTTACGTCGGGTCGTATCAGCCCCAGCATTTT
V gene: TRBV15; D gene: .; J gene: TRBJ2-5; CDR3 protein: CATSRGDKETQYF; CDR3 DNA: TGTGCCACCAGCAGAGGGGACAAAGAGACCCAGTACTTC
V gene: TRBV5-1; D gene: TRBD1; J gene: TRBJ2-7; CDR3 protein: CASSSDRGRSEQYF; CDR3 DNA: TGCGCCAGCAGCTCCGACAGGGGACGGAGCGAGCAGTACTTC
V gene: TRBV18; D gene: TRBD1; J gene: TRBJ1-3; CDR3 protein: CASSPGTARNTIYF; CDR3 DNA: TGTGCCAGCTCACCAGGGACAGCAAGAAACACCATATATTTT
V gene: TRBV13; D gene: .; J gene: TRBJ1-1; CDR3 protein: CASSFERYTEAFF; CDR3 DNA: TGTGCCAGCAGCTTTGAGCGATACACTGAAGCTTTCTTT
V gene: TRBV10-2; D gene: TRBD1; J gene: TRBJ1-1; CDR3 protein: CASRDRVTEAFF; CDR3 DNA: TGCGCCAGCAGGGACAGGGTGACTGAAGCTTTCTTT
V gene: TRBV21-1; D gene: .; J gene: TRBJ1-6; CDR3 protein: CASSRGHSRYLPNSPLHF; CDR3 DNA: TGTGCCAGCAGCAGGGGGCACAGTAGATATCTCCCTAATTCACCCCTCCACTTT